This T cell receptor beta chain comes out of a study of T cell responses to AZD1222 COVID-19 vaccine. Some clones are missing from TCRdb's copy, which holds only in-frame ones; the method was immunoSEQ multiplex PCR. Seen here are 100,000 to 120,000 clones, 85% to 95% observed once, and the top ten hold about 7.8%. V lost 5 bases and J lost 2, with 4 bases in between. The CDR3 runs to 12 residues. From germline, CDR1 is LGHDT and CDR2 YNNKEL (reference sequence). The sequenced sample was peripheral blood, obtained on day 0 of AZD1222 vaccination. The rearrangement links TRBV3-1 (or the pseudogene TRBV3-2) to TRBJ1-3, with D hard to call. The TCR was taken from an adult in good health. CDR3 coding DNA: TGTGCCAGCAGCGGGACTGGAAACACCATATATTTT. It yields the protein CASSGTGNTIYF.